These 10 T cell receptor beta chains share one sample of origin, sequenced in a study of T cell responses to AZD1222 COVID-19 vaccine. Libraries were prepared by immunoSEQ multiplex PCR; TCRdb keeps only in-frame clonotypes and omits some of them. The table lists about 160,000 clones, under 95% of them singletons, with 4.4% in the top ten. This material consisted of peripheral blood, taken on day 0 of MenACWY control vaccination. These receptor sequences come from an adult in good health.

V is TRBV6-5 and J is TRBJ1-1; D is uncertain. The germline V gene has CDR1 MNHEY and CDR2 SVGAGI. There are 14 residues in the CDR3. Deletions cut 1 base from V and 1 base from J, with 7 bases between. The CDR3 spells CASSYYRSNTEAFF. CDR3 bases: TGTGCCAGCAGTTACTACAGATCGAACACTGAAGCTTTCTTT.

V usage is TRBV9 and J usage is TRBJ2-2; 7 bases line up with TRBD1. Germline values: CDR1 SGDLS, CDR2 YYNGEE. This CDR3 is built from 15 residues. With V trimmed by 4 bases and J by 5 bases, 8 bases remained unmatched. CDR3 bases: TGTGCCAGCAGCTCCCGACAGGGATGGACCGGGGAGCTGTTTTTT. It encodes CASSSRQGWTGELFF.

This clone was found a few times. CDR3 in amino acids: CASSVGAASNQPQHF. CDR3 DNA: TGTGCCAGCAGTGTAGGCGCCGCCAGCAATCAGCCCCAGCATTTT. The V and J genes are TRBV2 and TRBJ1-5; D uncertain. The CDR3 has 15 residues. The V gene's germline CDR1 is SNHLY and CDR2 FYNNEI. The V end was cut by 4 bases, the J end by 1 base, with 11 bases between.

This rearrangement joins TRBV19 to TRBJ2-3; D call uncertain. V was cut by 11 bases and J by 0 bases, with 15 bases left in between. CDR3 length: 14 amino acids. Per germline, CDR1 LNHDA and CDR2 SQIVND (reference sequence). CDR3 in amino acids: CAVGVVFSTDTQYF. CDR3 nucleotide sequence: TGTGCCGTCGGAGTAGTATTTAGCACAGATACGCAGTATTTT.

The chain uses TRBV4-1 and TRBJ2-1; tentatively, D is TRBD1 (5 bases). With 1 base removed from V and 0 bases from J, the gap between germline ends came to 13 bases. The CDR3 totals 17 residues. Looked up from germline, CDR1 is MGHRA and CDR2 is YSYEKL. Here the CDR3 reads CASSQAYDSLSYNEQFF. The DNA of the CDR3 is TGCGCCAGCAGCCAAGCGTACGACAGTCTCTCCTACAATGAGCAGTTCTTC.

The gene calls are TRBV7-8 and TRBJ2-7; 13 bases align to TRBD2. V was clipped by 5 bases and J by 13 bases; unmatched bases: 14. The germline V gene has CDR1 SGHVS and CDR2 FQNEAQ. This CDR3 comprises 15 residues. The CDR3 region is CASSMGLAGPPTLYF. The DNA for the CDR3 is TGTGCCAGCAGCATGGGACTAGCGGGACCACCGACACTATACTTC.

In this sample, this clone turned up once. V usage is TRBV25-1 and J usage is TRBJ1-5; D remains unclear. The ends were cut back, 3 bases at V and 2 bases at J, with 14 bases in the middle. The CDR3 has 16 amino acids. Looked up from germline, CDR1 is MGHDK and CDR2 is SYGVNS. The CDR3 sequence: CASSDTRAGGNQPQHF. The CDR3 nucleotides are TGTGCCAGCAGTGATACGAGGGCAGGTGGCAATCAGCCCCAGCATTTT.

The chain employs TRBV27 and TRBJ2-7, with 7 nucleotides matching TRBD2. V lost 10 bases and J lost 0; bases outside the gene matches: 3. This CDR3 comprises 12 residues. Germline V CDR1 and CDR2: MNHEY, SMNVEV (reference sequence). Here the CDR3 reads CAISGTSYEQYF. In nucleotides, the CDR3 is TGTGCCATCAGCGGGACCTCCTACGAGCAGTACTTC.

CDR3 in amino acids: CASSRGLGGEQFF. CDR3 DNA: TGTGCCAGCAGTCGGGGGTTAGGTGGTGAGCAGTTCTTC. This chain links TRBV12-3 or TRBV12-4 with TRBJ2-1; perhaps TRBD2 as D (6 bases). This CDR3 region has 13 residues. V shed 5 bases and J shed 9 bases, with 14 bases lying between them.

The chain employs TRBV6-8 and TRBJ1-5; no clear D gene. Germline V gives CDR1 MNHGY, CDR2 SAAAGT. The CDR3 spans 17 residues. Trimming pared 7 bases from V and 3 bases from J, leaving 22 bases between. CDR3 amino acids: CASTLSPSPTPNQPQHF. DNA for the CDR3: TGTGCCAGCACTCTTTCCCCCTCCCCCACGCCCAATCAGCCCCAGCATTTT.